These T cell receptor beta chains were read from a single sample in a study of post-analysis software for immune sequencing data. TCRdb reprocessed the PCR reads via MiXCR and lists one record per CDR3 protein. The repertoire has over 250,000 distinct CDR3 sequences, 36% of them found once; the top ten carry 4% to 6%. Input material: blood. Receptor source: a girl between 10 and 17 years old with multiple sclerosis. The CDR3 runs from the conserved cysteine through the conserved F or W. The D gene is left open where the match is weak. Clone sizes are given selectively: once, few, many, or a class where the clone is expanded.

>-|TRBV7-2|many|TRBJ1-2
TGTGCCAGCAGCCCTCCAAGACACTATGGCTACACCTTC
CASSPPRHYGYTF
>-|TRBV5-1|-|TRBJ2-1
TGCGCCAGCAGCTTGGCCATGTATGGGGGGATTCGCGGTGAGCAGTTCTTC
CASSLAMYGGIRGEQFF
>-|TRBV3-1|-|TRBJ2-2
TGTGCCAGCAGTCTCGGAGCAGGGTTCACCGGGGAGCTGTTTTTT
CASSLGAGFTGELFF
>TRBD2|TRBV20-1|-|TRBJ2-1
TGCAGTGCTAGAGTACTAGCGGGAGGGCTCAGCGAGCAGTTCTTC
CSARVLAGGLSEQFF
>TRBD1|TRBV29-1|-|TRBJ2-2
TGCAGCGTAACGGACAGGGACACGAACACCGGGGAGCTGTTTTTT
CSVTDRDTNTGELFF
>-|TRBV7-2|many|TRBJ1-2
TGTGCCAGCAGCCTCGTGAAGGGACAATCTAACTATGGCTACACCTTC
CASSLVKGQSNYGYTF
>-|TRBV5-1|-|TRBJ1-1
TGCGCCAGCAGCTTGGACGTGGTGAACACTGAAGCTTTCTTT
CASSLDVVNTEAFF
>-|TRBV19|few|TRBJ2-1
TGTGCCAGTAAACGGCGCCAGGTATCCTACAATGAGCAGTTCTTC
CASKRRQVSYNEQFF
>TRBD2|TRBV7-9|many|TRBJ2-3
TGTGCCAGCAGCTTAGAACTAGCGTGGGATACGCAGTATTTT
CASSLELAWDTQYF
>TRBD2|TRBV7-2|few|TRBJ2-3
TGTGCCAGCAGCTTACAAGCGGGATACACAGACGCGCAGTATTTT
CASSLQAGYTDAQYF
>TRBD2|TRBV7-2|many|TRBJ2-3
TGTGCCAGCAGCGAAACCGTAGCAGGGACTAGTAGAAGAGATACGCAGTATTTT
CASSETVAGTSRRDTQYF
>TRBD1|TRBV6-1|few|TRBJ1-5
TGTGCCAGCAGTGGGGACAGCCCTAATCAGCCCCAGCATTTT
CASSGDSPNQPQHF
>TRBD1|TRBV10-3|many|TRBJ1-1
TGTGCCATCGCGGGGACAGCGAACACTGAAGCTTTCTTT
CAIAGTANTEAFF
>TRBD1|TRBV11-2|few|TRBJ1-1
TGTGCCAGCAGCTCGTCATCCGGGACAGGGCTGAACACTGAAGCTTTCTTT
CASSSSSGTGLNTEAFF
>TRBD2|TRBV7-3|many|TRBJ2-3
TGTGCCAGCAGCTTAAGGCTAGCGGGAGGCTCGGATACGCAGTATTTT
CASSLRLAGGSDTQYF
>-|TRBV20-1|many|TRBJ1-1
TGCAGTGCTAGAGGAGGGGGAACTGAAGCTTTCTTT
CSARGGGTEAFF
>TRBD1|TRBV29-1|-|TRBJ1-5
TGCAGCGTTGATTGGGAAGGGGGCTCGCGGAATCAGCCCCAGCATTTT
CSVDWEGGSRNQPQHF
>TRBD2|TRBV28|-|TRBJ2-7
TGTGCCAGCAGTTTGCCTAGCGGGAGTTATAACCTTAACTACGAGCAGTACTTC
CASSLPSGSYNLNYEQYF
>-|TRBV12-3/TRBV12-4|-|TRBJ2-2
TGTGCCAGCAATAACGGACGGGGATTCGCCGGGGAGCCGTTTTTT
CASNNGRGFAGEPFF
>-|TRBV4-1|many|TRBJ1-1
TGCGCCAGCAGCCAACTGACAGGCCTCGAGTCTGAAGCTTTCTTT
CASSQLTGLESEAFF
>TRBD2|TRBV7-8|-|TRBJ2-1
TGTGCCAGCAGCTCCGGGAGGGGGAGCTCCTACAATGAGCGGTTCTTC
CASSSGRGSSYNERFF
>TRBD1|TRBV5-1|-|TRBJ1-1
TGCGCCAGCAGCCGAATCCGGGACAGGGGCATCACTGAAGCTTTCTTT
CASSRIRDRGITEAFF
>-|TRBV29-1|many|TRBJ1-2
TGCAGCGTTGAGGTGGCAGGGAACCCCTATGGCTACACCTTC
CSVEVAGNPYGYTF
>-|TRBV10-3|-|TRBJ2-3
TGTGCCATCAGCAAGGACAGCCGGGATACGCAGTATTTT
CAISKDSRDTQYF
>TRBD1|TRBV12-3/TRBV12-4|many|TRBJ1-2
TGTGCCAGCAGTTTAGGCTCAGGGGGAGGCTACACCTTC
CASSLGSGGGYTF
>TRBD1|TRBV7-9|-|TRBJ1-2
TGTGCCAGCAGTTTCAGGGGGCCCTATGGCTACACCTTC
CASSFRGPYGYTF
>-|TRBV25-1|once|TRBJ1-6
TGTGCCAGCAGTGACACAGCCGAATATTCACCCTTCCACTTT
CASSDTAEYSPFHF
>-|TRBV19|-|TRBJ2-7
TGTGCCAGTAGTATCGGATACGAGCAGTACTTC
CASSIGYEQYF
>-|TRBV12-3/TRBV12-4|many|TRBJ1-1
TGTGCCAGCAACGCACGGGGGGTGAACACTGAAGCTTTCTTT
CASNARGVNTEAFF
>-|TRBV7-2|-|TRBJ2-3
TGTGCCAGCAGCTGGGCTGGGGAACCGAATACGCAGTATTTT
CASSWAGEPNTQYF
>-|TRBV12-5|few|TRBJ1-1
TGTGCTAGTGGTCCCCCCCGGGCAGGCGATATGAACACTGAAGCTTTCTTT
CASGPPRAGDMNTEAFF
>TRBD2|TRBV13|few|TRBJ2-2
TGTGCCAGCAGCTTAGGACTAGCGGGTCCCACCGGGGAGCTGTTTTTT
CASSLGLAGPTGELFF
>TRBD1|TRBV6-2/TRBV6-3|-|TRBJ2-2
TGTGCCAGCAGCCGATGGGACAGGGGAAACACCGGGGAGCTGTTTTTT
CASSRWDRGNTGELFF
>-|TRBV15|-|TRBJ2-5
TGTGCCACCAGCAGAGATCGCCAGCAAGAGACCCAGTACTTC
CATSRDRQQETQYF
>-|TRBV27|-|TRBJ1-2
TGTGCCAGCAGTTTAAGGGTGGGGGGCTACGACTATGGCTACACCTTC
CASSLRVGGYDYGYTF
>-|TRBV11-2|-|TRBJ1-1
TGTGCCAGCAGCTTAACCTTTCGAGGGACTACTGAAGTTTTCTTT
CASSLTFRGTTEVFF
>TRBD1|TRBV11-1|-|TRBJ1-5
TGTGCCAGCAGCGCGGGACAGACTGAGCCCCAGCATTTT
CASSAGQTEPQHF
>-|TRBV5-1|many|TRBJ2-5
TGCGCCAGCAGCTTCCTCTCGACGGCCGGAAGGGAGACCCAGTACTTC
CASSFLSTAGRETQYF
>-|TRBV7-2|-|TRBJ1-3
TGTGCCAGCAGCACAAGACGGAGCTCTGGAAACACCATATATTTT
CASSTRRSSGNTIYF
>-|TRBV5-1|-|TRBJ1-2
TGCGCCAGCAGCTCTTCGGTAGGGGGGACCTATGGCTACACCTTC
CASSSSVGGTYGYTF
>TRBD1|TRBV5-6|many|TRBJ2-4
TGTGCCAGCAGCCGGACAGGGGGCCCCGAAAACATTCAGTACTTC
CASSRTGGPENIQYF
>TRBD1|TRBV5-1|few|TRBJ2-3
TGCGCCAGCAGCCTCGGGACAGGGGTTCCAGATACGCAGTATTTT
CASSLGTGVPDTQYF
>TRBD1|TRBV5-6|few|TRBJ2-7
TGTGCCAGCAGCTTGGTTAGGGGGCGCGACCACGAGCAGTACTTC
CASSLVRGRDHEQYF
>TRBD1|TRBV6-5|-|TRBJ1-2
TGTGCCAGCAGTCACAGGGGGCATGGCTACACCTTC
CASSHRGHGYTF
>TRBD2|TRBV7-2|-|TRBJ2-5
TGTGCCAGCAGCTTAGTGGGTCGAACTAGCGGTAATGAGCAGTACTTC
CASSLVGRTSGNEQYF
>-|TRBV6-5|-|TRBJ2-7
TGTGCCAGCAGTTACTCGGACACCTCCTACGAGCAGTACTTC
CASSYSDTSYEQYF
>-|TRBV25-1|few|TRBJ2-3
TGTGCCAGCGATTCGGGGGCAGGAGATACGCAGTATTTT
CASDSGAGDTQYF
>TRBD2|TRBV7-2|many|TRBJ2-1
TGTGCCAGCAGCTTAGGCGGGGGGGCCTTCAATGAGCAGTTCTTC
CASSLGGGAFNEQFF
>-|TRBV2|-|TRBJ2-2
TGTGCCAGCAGTGTTGACGCAGCGGACACCGGGGAGCTGTTTTTT
CASSVDAADTGELFF
>-|TRBV29-1|-|TRBJ1-2
TGCAGCGGTTGGGAAGGTCAGACCTATGGCTACACCTTC
CSGWEGQTYGYTF
>-|TRBV24-1|-|TRBJ2-4
TGTGCCGTCCCAGGGATTGGCAAAAACATTCAGTACTTC
CAVPGIGKNIQYF
>TRBD2|TRBV5-1|-|TRBJ2-1
TGCGCCAGCAGCGGCGGGACTAGCGGGAGGGACGATGAGCAGTTCTTC
CASSGGTSGRDDEQFF
>-|TRBV12-3/TRBV12-4|-|TRBJ2-3
TGTGCCAGCAGTTTCCTGCTCACAGATACGCAGTATTTT
CASSFLLTDTQYF
>TRBD1|TRBV6-1|many|TRBJ1-1
TGTGCCAGCCCCACGGACACAGGGGCTGAAGCTTTCTTT
CASPTDTGAEAFF
>-|TRBV20-1|-|TRBJ2-5
TGCAGTGCTCCCCGGACCGTCTCGGGAGAGACCCAGTACTTC
CSAPRTVSGETQYF